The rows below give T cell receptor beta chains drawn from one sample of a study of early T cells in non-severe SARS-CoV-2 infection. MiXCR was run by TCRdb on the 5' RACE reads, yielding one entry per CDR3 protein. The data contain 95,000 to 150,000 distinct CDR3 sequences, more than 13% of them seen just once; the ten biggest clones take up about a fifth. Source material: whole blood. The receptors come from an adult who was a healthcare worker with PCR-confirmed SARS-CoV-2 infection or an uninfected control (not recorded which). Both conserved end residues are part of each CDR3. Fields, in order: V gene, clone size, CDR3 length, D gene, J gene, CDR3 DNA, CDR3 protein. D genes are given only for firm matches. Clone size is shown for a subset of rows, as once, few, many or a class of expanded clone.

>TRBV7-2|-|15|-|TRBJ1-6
TGTGCCAGCAGCTTAGTTTTTCAAGTTAATTCACCCCTCCACTTT
CASSLVFQVNSPLHF
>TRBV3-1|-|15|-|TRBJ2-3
TGTGCCAGCAGCCAAGAGAGAACTAGACGGGATACGCAGTATTTT
CASSQERTRRDTQYF
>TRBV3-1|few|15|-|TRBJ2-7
TGTGCCAGCAGCCAAGCAGCGGGCTTGCTGGGCGAGCAGTACTTC
CASSQAAGLLGEQYF
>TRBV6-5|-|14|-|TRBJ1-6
TGTGCCAGCAGTTACGGGACCCCGGATTCACCCCTCCACTTT
CASSYGTPDSPLHF
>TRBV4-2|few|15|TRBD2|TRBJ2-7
TGTGCCAGCAGCCAAGATGCGGGGGGACTTTACGAGCAGTACTTC
CASSQDAGGLYEQYF
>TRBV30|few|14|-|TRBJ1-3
TGTGCCTCCCACTCAGACAACTCTGGAAACACCATATATTTT
CASHSDNSGNTIYF
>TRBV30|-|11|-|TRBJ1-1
TGTGCCTGGAGTGAAATAGTCGAAGCTTTCTTT
CAWSEIVEAFF
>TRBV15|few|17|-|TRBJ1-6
TGTGCCACCAGCAGAAACAGGTTATCCTCCTATAATTCACCCCTCCACTTT
CATSRNRLSSYNSPLHF
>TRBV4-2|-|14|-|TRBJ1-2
TGTGCCAGCAGCCAAGTACAGGGCGAGACGGGCTACACCTTC
CASSQVQGETGYTF
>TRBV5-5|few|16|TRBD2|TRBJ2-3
TGTGCCAGCAGCTTGTCTGGCGGGGGGGCACTTGATACGCAGTATTTT
CASSLSGGGALDTQYF
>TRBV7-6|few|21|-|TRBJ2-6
TGTGCCAGCAGCGCGTCGGCCGGCGGCCCAGGGCGAAGCTCTGGGGCCAACGTCCTGACTTTC
CASSASAGGPGRSSGANVLTF
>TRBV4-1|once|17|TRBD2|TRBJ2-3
TGCGCCAGCAGCCAAGGTGGACTAGCGGGGCGGACAGATACGCAGTATTTT
CASSQGGLAGRTDTQYF
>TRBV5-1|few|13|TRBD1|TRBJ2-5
TGCGCCAGCAGAAGGGGGCTTCAAGAGACCCAGTACTTC
CASRRGLQETQYF